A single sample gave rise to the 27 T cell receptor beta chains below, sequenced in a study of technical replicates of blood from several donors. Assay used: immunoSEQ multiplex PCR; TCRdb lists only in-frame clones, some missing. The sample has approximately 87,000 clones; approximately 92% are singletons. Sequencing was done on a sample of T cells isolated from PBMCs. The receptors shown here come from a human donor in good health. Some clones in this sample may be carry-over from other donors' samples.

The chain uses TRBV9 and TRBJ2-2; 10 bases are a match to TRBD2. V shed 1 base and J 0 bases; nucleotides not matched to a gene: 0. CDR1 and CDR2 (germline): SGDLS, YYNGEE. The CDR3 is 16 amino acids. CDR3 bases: TGTGCCAGCAGCGTACTAGCGGGAGCGAACACCGGGGAGCTGTTTTTT. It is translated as CASSVLAGANTGELFF.

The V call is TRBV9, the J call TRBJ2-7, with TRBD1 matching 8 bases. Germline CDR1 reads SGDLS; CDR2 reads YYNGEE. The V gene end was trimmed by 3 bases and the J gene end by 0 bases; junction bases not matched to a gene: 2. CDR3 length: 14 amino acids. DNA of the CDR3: TGTGCCAGCAGCGGCGACAGGGGCTCCTACGAGCAGTACTTC. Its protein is CASSGDRGSYEQYF. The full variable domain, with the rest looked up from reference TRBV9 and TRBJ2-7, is DSGVTQTPKHLITATGQRVTLRCSPRSGDLSVYWYQQSLDQGLQFLIQYYNGEERAKGNILERFSAQQFPDLHSELNLSSLELGDSALYFCASSGDRGSYEQYFGPGTRLTVT.

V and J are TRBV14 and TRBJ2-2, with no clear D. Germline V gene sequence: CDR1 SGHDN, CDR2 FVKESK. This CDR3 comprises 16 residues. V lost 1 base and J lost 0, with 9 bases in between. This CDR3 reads CASSQVRTANTGELFF. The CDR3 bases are TGTGCCAGCAGCCAAGTACGCACAGCGAACACCGGGGAGCTGTTTTTT.

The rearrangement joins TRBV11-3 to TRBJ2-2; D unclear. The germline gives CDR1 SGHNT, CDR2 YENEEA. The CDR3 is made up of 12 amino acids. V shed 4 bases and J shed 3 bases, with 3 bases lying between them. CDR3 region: CASSSYTGELFF. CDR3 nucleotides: TGTGCCAGCAGCTCCTACACCGGGGAGCTGTTTTTT.

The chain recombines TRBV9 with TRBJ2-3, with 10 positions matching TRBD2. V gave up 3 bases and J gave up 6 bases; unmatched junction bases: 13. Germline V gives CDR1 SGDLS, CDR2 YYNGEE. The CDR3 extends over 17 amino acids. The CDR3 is CASSEGAGGPRGDTQYF. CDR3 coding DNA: TGTGCCAGCAGCGAGGGAGCGGGAGGGCCGAGAGGCGATACGCAGTATTTT.

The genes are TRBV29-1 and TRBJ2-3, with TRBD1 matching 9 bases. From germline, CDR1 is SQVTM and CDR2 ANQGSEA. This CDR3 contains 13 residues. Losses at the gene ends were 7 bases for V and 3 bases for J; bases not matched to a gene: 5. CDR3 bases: TGCAGCGCGGAGACAGGGGGGACAGATACGCAGTATTTT. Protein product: CSAETGGTDTQYF.

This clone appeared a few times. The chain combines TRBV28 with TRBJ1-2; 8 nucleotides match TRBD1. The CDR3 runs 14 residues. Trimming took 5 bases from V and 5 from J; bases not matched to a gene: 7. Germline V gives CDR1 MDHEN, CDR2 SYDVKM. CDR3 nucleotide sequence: TGTGCCAGCAGTAAAGGGACAGGTATTTATGGCTACACCTTC. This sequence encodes CASSKGTGIYGYTF.

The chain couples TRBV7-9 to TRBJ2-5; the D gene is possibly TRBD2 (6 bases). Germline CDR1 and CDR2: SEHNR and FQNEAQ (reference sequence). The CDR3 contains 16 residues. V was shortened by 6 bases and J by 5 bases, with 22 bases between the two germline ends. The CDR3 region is CASSIKPGVRTETQYF. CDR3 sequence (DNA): TGTGCCAGCAGTATCAAACCGGGAGTTAGAACGGAGACCCAGTACTTC.

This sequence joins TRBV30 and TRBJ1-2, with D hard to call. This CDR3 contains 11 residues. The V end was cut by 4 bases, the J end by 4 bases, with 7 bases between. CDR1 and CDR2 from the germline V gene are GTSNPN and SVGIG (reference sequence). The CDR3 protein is CAWTSSYGYTF. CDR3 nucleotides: TGTGCCTGGACCTCCTCCTATGGCTACACCTTC.

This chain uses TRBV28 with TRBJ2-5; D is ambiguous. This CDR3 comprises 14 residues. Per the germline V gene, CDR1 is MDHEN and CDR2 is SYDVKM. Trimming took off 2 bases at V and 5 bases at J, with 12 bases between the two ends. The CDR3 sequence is CASSLHEAAETQYF. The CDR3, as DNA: TGTGCCAGCAGTTTACATGAGGCTGCGGAGACCCAGTACTTC. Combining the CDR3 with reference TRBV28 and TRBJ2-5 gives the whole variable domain DVKVTQSSRYLVKRTGEKVFLECVQDMDHENMFWYRQDPGLGLRLIYFSYDVKMKEKGDIPEGYSVSREKKERFSLILESASTNQTSMYLCASSLHEAAETQYFGPGTRLLVL.

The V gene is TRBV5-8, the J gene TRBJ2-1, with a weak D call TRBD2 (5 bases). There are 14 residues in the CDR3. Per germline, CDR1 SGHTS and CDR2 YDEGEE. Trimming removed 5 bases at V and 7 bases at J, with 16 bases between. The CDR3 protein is CASSLYRRKNEQFF. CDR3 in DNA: TGTGCCAGCAGTCTTTACCGGAGGAAGAATGAGCAGTTCTTC.

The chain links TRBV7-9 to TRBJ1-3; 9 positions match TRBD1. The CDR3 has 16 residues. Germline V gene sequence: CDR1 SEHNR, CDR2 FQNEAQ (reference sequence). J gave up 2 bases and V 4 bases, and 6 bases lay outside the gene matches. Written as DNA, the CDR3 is TGTGCCAGCAGCTCCCGGGACAGGGATACTGGAAACACCATATATTTT. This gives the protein CASSSRDRDTGNTIYF. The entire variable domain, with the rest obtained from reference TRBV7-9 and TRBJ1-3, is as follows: DTGVSQNPRHKITKRGQNVTFRCDPISEHNRLYWYRQTLGQGPEFLTYFQNEAQLEKSRLLSDRFSAERPKGSFSTLEIQRTEQGDSAMYLCASSSRDRDTGNTIYFGEGSWLTVV.

CDR3 nucleotide sequence: TGTGCCAGCAGTCTCTATGGGACAGGGGAGCATGGCTATGGCTACACCTTC. Amino acid sequence: CASSLYGTGEHGYGYTF. J is TRBJ1-2 and V is TRBV28; TRBD1 matches 10 bases. The CDR3 sequence is 17 residues long. Germline CDR1 reads MDHEN; CDR2 reads SYDVKM. After removal of 5 bases from V and 4 bases from J, the junction contained 13 bases not matched to a gene.

Here the CDR3 reads CASSLGLAGGSNEQFF. CDR3 nucleotide sequence: TGTGCCAGCAGCTTGGGACTAGCGGGAGGGTCTAATGAGCAGTTCTTC. The genes are TRBV7-8 and TRBJ2-1; 16 bases fit TRBD2. CDR3 length equals 16 residues. Germline lookup yields CDR1 SGHVS and CDR2 FQNEAQ. Losses at the gene ends were 3 bases for V and 7 bases for J; bases not matched to a gene: 3.

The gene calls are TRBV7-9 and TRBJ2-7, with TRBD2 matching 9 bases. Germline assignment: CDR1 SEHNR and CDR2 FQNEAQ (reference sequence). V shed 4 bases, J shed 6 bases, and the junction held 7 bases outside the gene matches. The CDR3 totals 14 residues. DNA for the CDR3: TGTGCCAGCAGCTATAGCGGGAGTGCGATCGAGCAGTACTTC. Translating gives CASSYSGSAIEQYF.

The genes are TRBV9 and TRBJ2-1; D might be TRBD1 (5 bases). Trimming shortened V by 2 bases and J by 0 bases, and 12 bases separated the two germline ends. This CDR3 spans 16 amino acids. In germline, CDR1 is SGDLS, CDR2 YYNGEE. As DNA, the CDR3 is TGTGCCAGCAGCGTCGATAGGGGAAGCTCCTACAATGAGCAGTTCTTC. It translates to CASSVDRGSSYNEQFF.

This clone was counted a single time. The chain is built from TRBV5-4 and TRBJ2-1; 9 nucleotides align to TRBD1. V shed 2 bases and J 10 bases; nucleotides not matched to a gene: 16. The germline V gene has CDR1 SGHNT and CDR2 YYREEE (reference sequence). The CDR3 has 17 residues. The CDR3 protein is CASSFRSSDRGLGEQFF. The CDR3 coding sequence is TGTGCCAGCAGCTTTCGGAGCTCGGACAGGGGACTCGGCGAGCAGTTCTTC.

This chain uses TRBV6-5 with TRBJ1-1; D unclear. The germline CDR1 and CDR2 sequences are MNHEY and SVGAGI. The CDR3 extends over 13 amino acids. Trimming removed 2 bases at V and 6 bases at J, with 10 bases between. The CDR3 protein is CASSYAGSAEAFF. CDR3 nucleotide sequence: TGTGCCAGCAGTTACGCGGGTAGCGCTGAAGCTTTCTTT.

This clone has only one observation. This CDR3 reads CASSQEGQGLDTQYF. The CDR3 DNA is TGTGCCAGTAGTCAGGAAGGACAGGGGTTAGATACGCAGTATTTT. V gene TRBV19 combines with J gene TRBJ2-3; 9 bases align to TRBD1. The V segment lost 5 bases and the J segment 5 bases; nucleotides outside the gene matches: 8. The length of the CDR3 is 15 residues. Germline CDR1 and CDR2: LNHDA and SQIVND (reference sequence).

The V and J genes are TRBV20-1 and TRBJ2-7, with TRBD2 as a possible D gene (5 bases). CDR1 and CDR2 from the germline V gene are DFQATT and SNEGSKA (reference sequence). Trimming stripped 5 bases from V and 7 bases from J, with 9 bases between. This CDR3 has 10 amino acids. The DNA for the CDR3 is TGCAGTGCTTTGAGGACTGAGCAGTACTTC. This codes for CSALRTEQYF.

The CDR3 is CASSLTFGLAGGDYNEQFF. As DNA, the CDR3 is TGTGCCAGCAGCTTAACCTTTGGACTAGCGGGAGGGGACTACAATGAGCAGTTCTTC. The gene calls are TRBV7-6 and TRBJ2-1, with 15 bases lining up with TRBD2. The CDR3 has 19 residues. Germline CDR1 and CDR2: SGHVS and FNYEAQ. With 2 bases clipped from V and 3 bases from J, the junction kept 8 bases outside the gene matches.

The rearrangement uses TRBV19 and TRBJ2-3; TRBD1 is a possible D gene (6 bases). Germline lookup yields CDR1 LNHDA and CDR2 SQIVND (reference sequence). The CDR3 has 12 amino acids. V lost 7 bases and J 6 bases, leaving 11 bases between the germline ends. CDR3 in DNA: TGTGCCAGTACTGGGGGCTGGGATACGCAGTATTTT. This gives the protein CASTGGWDTQYF.

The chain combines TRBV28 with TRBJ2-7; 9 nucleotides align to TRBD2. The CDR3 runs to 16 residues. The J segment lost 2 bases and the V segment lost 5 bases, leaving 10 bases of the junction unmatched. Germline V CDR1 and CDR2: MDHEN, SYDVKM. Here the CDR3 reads CASSPEQGLATYEQYF. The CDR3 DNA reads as TGTGCCAGCAGTCCCGAACAGGGACTAGCAACCTACGAGCAGTACTTC.

The CDR3 region has the DNA TGTGCCAGCAGCTCTTACAGGGCCGCTTTCTTT. Protein sequence: CASSSYRAAFF. The gene calls are TRBV11-2 and TRBJ1-1; tentatively, D is TRBD1 (6 bases). CDR1 SGHAT and CDR2 FQNNGV come from the germline V gene. The CDR3 is made up of 11 amino acids. V lost 4 bases, J lost 11 bases, and 11 bases lay in between.

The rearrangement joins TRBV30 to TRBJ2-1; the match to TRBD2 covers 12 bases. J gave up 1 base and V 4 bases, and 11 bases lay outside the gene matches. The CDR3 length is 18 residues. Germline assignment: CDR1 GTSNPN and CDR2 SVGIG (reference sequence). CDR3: CAWTNSGLAGGSYNEQFF. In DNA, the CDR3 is TGTGCCTGGACCAACTCGGGACTAGCGGGCGGGTCCTACAATGAGCAGTTCTTC.

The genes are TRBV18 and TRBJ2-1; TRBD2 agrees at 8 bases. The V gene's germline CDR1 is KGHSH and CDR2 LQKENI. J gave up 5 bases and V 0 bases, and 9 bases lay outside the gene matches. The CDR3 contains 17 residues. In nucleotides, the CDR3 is TGTGCCAGCTCACCACCGATGGCTAGCGGGCTGAACAATGAGCAGTTCTTC. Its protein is CASSPPMASGLNNEQFF.

The CDR3 here is CASSLDIAGGETQYF. Here the CDR3 DNA reads TGTGCCAGCAGCTTAGACATAGCGGGAGGCGAGACCCAGTACTTC. The rearrangement joins TRBV11-3 to TRBJ2-5, with 10 bases fitting TRBD2. Germline assignment: CDR1 SGHNT and CDR2 YENEEA. With 0 bases clipped from V and 5 bases from J, the junction kept 3 bases outside the gene matches. The CDR3 spans 15 residues. Drawing the rest from reference TRBV11-3 and TRBJ2-5, the complete variable domain is EAGVVQSPRYKIIEKKQPVAFWCNPISGHNTLYWYLQNLGQGPELLIRYENEEAVDDSQLPKDRFSAERLKGVDSTLKIQPAELGDSAVYLCASSLDIAGGETQYFGPGTRLLVL.